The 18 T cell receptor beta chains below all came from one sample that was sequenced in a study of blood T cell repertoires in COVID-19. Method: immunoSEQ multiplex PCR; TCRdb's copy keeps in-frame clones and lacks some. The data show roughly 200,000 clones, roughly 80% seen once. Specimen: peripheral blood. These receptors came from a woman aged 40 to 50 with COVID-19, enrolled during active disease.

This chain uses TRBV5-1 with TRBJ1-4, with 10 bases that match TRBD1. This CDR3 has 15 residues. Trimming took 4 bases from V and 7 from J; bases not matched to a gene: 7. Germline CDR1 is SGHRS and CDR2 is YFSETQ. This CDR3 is CASSGGQGRFEKLFF. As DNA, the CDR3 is TGCGCCAGCAGCGGGGGACAGGGGCGGTTTGAAAAACTGTTTTTT.

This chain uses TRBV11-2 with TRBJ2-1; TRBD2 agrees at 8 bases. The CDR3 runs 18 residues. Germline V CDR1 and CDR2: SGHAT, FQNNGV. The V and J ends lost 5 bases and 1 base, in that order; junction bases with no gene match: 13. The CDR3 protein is CASSPWAGGVGSYNEQFF. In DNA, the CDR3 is TGTGCCAGCAGCCCCTGGGCGGGAGGTGTGGGTTCCTACAATGAGCAGTTCTTC.

CDR3 in amino acids: CASSSGTGLNTEAFF. CDR3 nucleotide sequence: TGTGCCAGCAGCTCCGGGACAGGTTTGAACACTGAAGCTTTCTTT. J is TRBJ1-1 and V is TRBV11-2; 8 nucleotides match TRBD1. This CDR3 comprises 15 residues. Trimming cost V 4 bases and J 0 bases; bases outside gene matches: 4. Germline V gene lookup returns CDR1 SGHAT and CDR2 FQNNGV.

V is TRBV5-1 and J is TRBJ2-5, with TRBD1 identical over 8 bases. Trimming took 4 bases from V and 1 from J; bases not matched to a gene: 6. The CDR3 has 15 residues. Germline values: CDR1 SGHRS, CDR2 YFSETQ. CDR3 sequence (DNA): TGCGCCAGCAGCCCCCTCGGACAGGGCCAAGAGACCCAGTACTTC. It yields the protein CASSPLGQGQETQYF.

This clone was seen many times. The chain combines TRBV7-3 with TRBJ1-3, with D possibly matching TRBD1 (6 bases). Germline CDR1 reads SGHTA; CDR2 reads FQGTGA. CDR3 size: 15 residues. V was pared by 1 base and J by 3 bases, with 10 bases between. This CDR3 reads CASSLSGGFGNTIYF. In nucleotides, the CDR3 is TGTGCCAGCAGCTTAAGTGGGGGCTTTGGAAACACCATATATTTT.

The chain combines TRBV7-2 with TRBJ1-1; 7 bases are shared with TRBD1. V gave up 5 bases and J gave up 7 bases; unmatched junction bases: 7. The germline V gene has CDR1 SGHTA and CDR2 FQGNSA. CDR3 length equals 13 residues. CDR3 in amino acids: CASSLQPGGEAFF. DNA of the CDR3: TGTGCCAGCAGCCTCCAGCCAGGGGGTGAAGCTTTCTTT. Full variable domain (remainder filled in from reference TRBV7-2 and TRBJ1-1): GAGVSQSPSNKVTEKGKDVELRCDPISGHTALYWYRQSLGQGLEFLIYFQGNSAPDKSGLPSDRFSAERTGGSVSTLTIQRTQQEDSAVYLCASSLQPGGEAFFGQGTRLTVV.

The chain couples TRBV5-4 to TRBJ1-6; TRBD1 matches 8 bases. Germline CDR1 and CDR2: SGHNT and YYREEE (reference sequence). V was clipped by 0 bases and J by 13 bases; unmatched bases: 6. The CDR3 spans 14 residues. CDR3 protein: CASSLGQGRGPLHF. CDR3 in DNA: TGTGCCAGCAGCTTGGGACAGGGGCGTGGGCCCCTCCACTTT.

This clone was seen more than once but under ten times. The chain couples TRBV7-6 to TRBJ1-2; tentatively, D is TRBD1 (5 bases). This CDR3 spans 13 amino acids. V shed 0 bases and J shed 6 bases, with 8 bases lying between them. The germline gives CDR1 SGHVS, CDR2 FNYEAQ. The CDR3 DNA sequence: TGTGCCAGCAGCTTAGCGGGACTCAATGGCTACACCTTC. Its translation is CASSLAGLNGYTF.

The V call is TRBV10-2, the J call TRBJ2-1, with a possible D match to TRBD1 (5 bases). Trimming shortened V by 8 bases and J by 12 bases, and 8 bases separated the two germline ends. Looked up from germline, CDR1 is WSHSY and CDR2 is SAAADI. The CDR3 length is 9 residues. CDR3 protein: CASGQGQFF. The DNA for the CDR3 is TGCGCCAGCGGCCAGGGGCAGTTCTTC.

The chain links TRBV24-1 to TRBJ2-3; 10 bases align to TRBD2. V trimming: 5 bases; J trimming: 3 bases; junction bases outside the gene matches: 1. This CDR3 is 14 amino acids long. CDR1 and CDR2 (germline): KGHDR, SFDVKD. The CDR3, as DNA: TGTGCCACCAGTGGAGCGGGGGGGACAGATACGCAGTATTTT. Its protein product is CATSGAGGTDTQYF.

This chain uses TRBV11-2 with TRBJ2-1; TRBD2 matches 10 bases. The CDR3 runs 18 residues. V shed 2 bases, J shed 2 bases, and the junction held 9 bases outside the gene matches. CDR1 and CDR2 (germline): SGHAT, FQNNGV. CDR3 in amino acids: CASSLSLAGAPPYNEQFF. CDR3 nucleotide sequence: TGTGCCAGCAGCTTAAGCCTAGCGGGGGCCCCCCCCTACAATGAGCAGTTCTTC.

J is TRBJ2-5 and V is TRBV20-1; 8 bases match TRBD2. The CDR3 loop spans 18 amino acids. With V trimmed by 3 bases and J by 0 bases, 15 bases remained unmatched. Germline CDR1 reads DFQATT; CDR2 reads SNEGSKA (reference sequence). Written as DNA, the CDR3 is TGCAGTGCTAGTGGGCTATCTAGCGGGTCGATCAACCAAGAGACCCAGTACTTC. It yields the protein CSASGLSSGSINQETQYF.

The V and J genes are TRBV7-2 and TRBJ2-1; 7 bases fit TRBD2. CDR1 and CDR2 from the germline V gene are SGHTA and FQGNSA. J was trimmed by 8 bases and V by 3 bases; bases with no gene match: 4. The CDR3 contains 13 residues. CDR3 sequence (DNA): TGTGCCAGCAGCTTGAGACTAGCAGATGAGCAGTTCTTC. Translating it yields CASSLRLADEQFF.

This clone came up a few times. In DNA, the CDR3 is TGTGCCAGCAGCTTGGGGCGGGAGGGCCCTCGTATGTCGCAAGAGACCCAGTACTTC. Protein: CASSLGREGPRMSQETQYF. The rearrangement links TRBV5-4 to TRBJ2-5; 9 nucleotides match TRBD2. The CDR3 runs 19 residues. Germline loops: CDR1 SGHNT, CDR2 YYREEE (reference sequence). The J segment lost 2 bases and the V segment lost 0 bases, leaving 14 bases of the junction unmatched.

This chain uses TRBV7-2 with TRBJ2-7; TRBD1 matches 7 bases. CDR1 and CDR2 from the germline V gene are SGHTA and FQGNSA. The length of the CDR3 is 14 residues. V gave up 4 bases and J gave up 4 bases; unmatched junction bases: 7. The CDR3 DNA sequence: TGTGCCAGCAGCTCCCCCCGGGACAGATACGAGCAGTACTTC. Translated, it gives CASSSPRDRYEQYF.

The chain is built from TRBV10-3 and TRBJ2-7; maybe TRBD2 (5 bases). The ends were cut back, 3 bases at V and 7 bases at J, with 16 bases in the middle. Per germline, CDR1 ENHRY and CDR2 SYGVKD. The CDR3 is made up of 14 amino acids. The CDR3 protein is CAISDPSSPREQYF. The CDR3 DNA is TGTGCCATCAGTGACCCTAGCAGTCCTAGGGAGCAGTACTTC.

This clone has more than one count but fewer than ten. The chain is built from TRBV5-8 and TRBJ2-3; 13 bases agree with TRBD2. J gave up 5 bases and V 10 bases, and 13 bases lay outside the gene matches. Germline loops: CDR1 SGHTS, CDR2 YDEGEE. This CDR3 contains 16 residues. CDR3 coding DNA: TGTGCCCGCCGTCGACTAGCGGGAGGAAGGGGAGATACGCAGTATTTT. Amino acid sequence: CARRRLAGGRGDTQYF.

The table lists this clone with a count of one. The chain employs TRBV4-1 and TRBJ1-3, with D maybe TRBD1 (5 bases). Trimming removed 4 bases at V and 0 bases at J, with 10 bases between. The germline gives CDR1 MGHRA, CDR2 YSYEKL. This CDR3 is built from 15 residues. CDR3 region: CASSLDSNSGNTIYF. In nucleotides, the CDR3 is TGCGCCAGCAGCCTTGACAGTAACTCTGGAAACACCATATATTTT.